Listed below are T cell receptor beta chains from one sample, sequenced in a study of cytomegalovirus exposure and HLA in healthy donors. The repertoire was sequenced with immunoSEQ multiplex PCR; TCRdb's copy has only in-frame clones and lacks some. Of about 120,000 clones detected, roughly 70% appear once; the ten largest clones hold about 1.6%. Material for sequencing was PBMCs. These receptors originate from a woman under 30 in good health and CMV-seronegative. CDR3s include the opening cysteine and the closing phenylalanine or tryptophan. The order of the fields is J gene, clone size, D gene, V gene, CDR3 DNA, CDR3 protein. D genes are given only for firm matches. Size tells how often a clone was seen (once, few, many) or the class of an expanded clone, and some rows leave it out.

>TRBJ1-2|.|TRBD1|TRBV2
TGTGCCAGCAGTCAGGGACAGGGGAACTATGGCTACACCTTC
CASSQGQGNYGYTF
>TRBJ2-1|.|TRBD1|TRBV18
TGTGCCAGCTCACCCGGACAGGGCAGCTCCTACAATGAGCAGTTCTTC
CASSPGQGSSYNEQFF
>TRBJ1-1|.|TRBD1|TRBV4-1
TGCGCCAGCAGCTCCCAGGGGGTAGGGGCTGAAGCTTTCTTT
CASSSQGVGAEAFF
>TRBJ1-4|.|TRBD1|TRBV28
TGTGCCAGCAGTTTGGCATCGGGACAGAGGGGAAAACTGTTTTTT
CASSLASGQRGKLFF
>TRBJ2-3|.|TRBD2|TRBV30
TGTGCCTGGAGTGATACCCGACTAGCGGGGGAGGCGCAGTATTTT
CAWSDTRLAGEAQYF
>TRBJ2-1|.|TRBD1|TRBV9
TGTGCCAGCAGCATTTACCCAGGGGGCAAACAATTCTCCTACAATGAGCAGTTCTTC
CASSIYPGGKQFSYNEQFF
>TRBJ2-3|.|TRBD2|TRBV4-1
TGCGCCAGCAGCCAAGGGGGGGGTTGGGAAGATACGCAGTATTTT
CASSQGGGWEDTQYF
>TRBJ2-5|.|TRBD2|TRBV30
TGTGCCTGGGAAGCGGGGGGGCTCCAAGAGACCCAGTACTTC
CAWEAGGLQETQYF
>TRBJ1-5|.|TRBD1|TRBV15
TGTGCCACCAGCAGAGCTAAGGGGGCTGTTAGCAATCAGCCCCAGCATTTT
CATSRAKGAVSNQPQHF
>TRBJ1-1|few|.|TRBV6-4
TGTGCCAAGGACAAGGTGGTCGACACTGAAGCTTTCTTT
CAKDKVVDTEAFF
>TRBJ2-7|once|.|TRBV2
TGTGCCAGCACAGAAGACAGTTCCTACGAGCAGTACTTC
CASTEDSSYEQYF